This TCR beta chain was captured in a study of sequential checkpoint blockade in melanoma. A few counts support this clone. The repertoire was sequenced with immunoSEQ multiplex PCR; TCRdb's copy has only in-frame clones and lacks some. The sample lists about 9,100 clones, around 74% seen once, with 15% to 20% in the top ten. The ends lost 0 bases at V and 10 bases at J; junction bases unmatched: 6. The CDR3 has 13 amino acids. Germline CDR1 is SGHDT and CDR2 is YYEEEE. Sample treatment: randomized to nivolumab then ipilimumab (arm A) or the reverse (arm B). V is TRBV5-6 and J is TRBJ1-1, with 7 bases lining up with TRBD1. The source was CD8+ T cells sorted from blood (inferred from file names), collected from a patient given nivolumab and ipilimumab in sequence. The TCR comes from a human donor with melanoma. The CDR3: CASSLAGRGPAFF. CDR3 DNA sequence: TGTGCCAGCAGCTTGGCCGGGAGGGGGCCAGCTTTCTTT.